This T cell receptor beta chain was sequenced during a study of T cell responses to AZD1222 COVID-19 vaccine. Germline CDR1 and CDR2: MNHEY and SMNVEV (reference sequence). Germline trimming cut 2 bases from V and 3 bases from J; bases unmatched to any gene: 5. CDR3 size: 16 residues. This table comes from immunoSEQ multiplex PCR, and its TCRdb copy is limited to in-frame clones, with some not included. Of tens of thousands of clones listed, about nine tenths are singletons. The chain recombines TRBV27 with TRBJ2-3; 10 positions match TRBD2. The sequences come from peripheral blood, collected on day 0 of AZD1222 vaccination. This receptor was identified in an adult in good health. The CDR3 loop reads CASSLPSGSGTDTQYF. CDR3 in DNA: TGTGCCAGCAGTTTACCTAGCGGGAGCGGGACAGATACGCAGTATTTT.